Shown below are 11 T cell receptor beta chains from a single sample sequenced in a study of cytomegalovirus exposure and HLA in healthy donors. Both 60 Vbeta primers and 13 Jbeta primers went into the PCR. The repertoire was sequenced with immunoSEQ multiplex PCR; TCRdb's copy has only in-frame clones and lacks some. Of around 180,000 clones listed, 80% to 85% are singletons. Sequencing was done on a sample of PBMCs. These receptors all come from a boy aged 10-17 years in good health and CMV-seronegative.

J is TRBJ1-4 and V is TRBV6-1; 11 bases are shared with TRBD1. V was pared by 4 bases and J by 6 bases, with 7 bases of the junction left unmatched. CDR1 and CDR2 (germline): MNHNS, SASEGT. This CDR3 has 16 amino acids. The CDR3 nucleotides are TGTGCCAGCAGTGTACTTCCGGGACAGGGGGATGAAAAACTGTTTTTT. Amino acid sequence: CASSVLPGQGDEKLFF.

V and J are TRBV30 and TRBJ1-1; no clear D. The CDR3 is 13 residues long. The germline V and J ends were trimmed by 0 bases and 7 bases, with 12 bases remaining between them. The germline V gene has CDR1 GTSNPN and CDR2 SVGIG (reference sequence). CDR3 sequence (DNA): TGTGCCTGGAGTGTAGGAGGGATTAGTGAAGCTTTCTTT. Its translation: CAWSVGGISEAFF.

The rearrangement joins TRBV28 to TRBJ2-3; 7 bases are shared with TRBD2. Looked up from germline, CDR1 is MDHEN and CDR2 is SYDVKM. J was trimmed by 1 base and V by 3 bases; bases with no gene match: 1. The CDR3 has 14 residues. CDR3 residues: CASSFLAGTDTQYF. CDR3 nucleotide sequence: TGTGCCAGCAGTTTTCTAGCGGGCACAGATACGCAGTATTTT.

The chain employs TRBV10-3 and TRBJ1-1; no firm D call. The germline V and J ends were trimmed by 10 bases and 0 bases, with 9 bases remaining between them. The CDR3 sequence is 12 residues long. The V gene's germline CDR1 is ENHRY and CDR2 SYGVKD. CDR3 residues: CATSAMNTEAFF. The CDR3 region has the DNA TGTGCCACCTCAGCGATGAACACTGAAGCTTTCTTT.

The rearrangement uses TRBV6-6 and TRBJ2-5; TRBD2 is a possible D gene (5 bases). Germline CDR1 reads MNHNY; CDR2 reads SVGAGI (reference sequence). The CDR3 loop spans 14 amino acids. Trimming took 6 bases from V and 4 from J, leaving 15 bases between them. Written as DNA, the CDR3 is TGTGCCAGCAGCCTAGAGAGGGTTCGAGAGACCCAGTACTTC. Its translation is CASSLERVRETQYF.

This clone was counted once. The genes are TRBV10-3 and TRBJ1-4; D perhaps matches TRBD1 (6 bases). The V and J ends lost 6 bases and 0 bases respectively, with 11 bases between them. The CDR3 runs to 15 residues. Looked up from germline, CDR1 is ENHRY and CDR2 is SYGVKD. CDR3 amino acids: CAIRDSLATNEKLFF. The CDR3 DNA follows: TGTGCCATCAGGGACAGCCTTGCAACTAATGAAAAACTGTTTTTT.

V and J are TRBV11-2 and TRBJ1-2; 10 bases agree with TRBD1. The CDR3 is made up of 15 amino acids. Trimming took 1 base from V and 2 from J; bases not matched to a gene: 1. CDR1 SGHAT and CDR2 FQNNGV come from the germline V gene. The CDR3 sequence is CASSLGTGGNYGYTF. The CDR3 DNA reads TGTGCCAGCAGCTTAGGGACAGGGGGGAACTATGGCTACACCTTC.

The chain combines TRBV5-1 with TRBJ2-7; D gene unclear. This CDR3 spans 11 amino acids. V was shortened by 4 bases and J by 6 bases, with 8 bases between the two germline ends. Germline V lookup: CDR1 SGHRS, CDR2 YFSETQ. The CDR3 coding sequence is TGCGCCAGCAGCGAGAATGCCGAGCAGTACTTC. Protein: CASSENAEQYF.

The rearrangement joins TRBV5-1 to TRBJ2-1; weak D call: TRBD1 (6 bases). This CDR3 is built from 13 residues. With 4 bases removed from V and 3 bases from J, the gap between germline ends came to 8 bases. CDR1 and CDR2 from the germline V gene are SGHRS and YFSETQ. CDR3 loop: CASSPDSYNEQFF. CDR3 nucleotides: TGCGCCAGCAGCCCGGACAGCTACAATGAGCAGTTCTTC.

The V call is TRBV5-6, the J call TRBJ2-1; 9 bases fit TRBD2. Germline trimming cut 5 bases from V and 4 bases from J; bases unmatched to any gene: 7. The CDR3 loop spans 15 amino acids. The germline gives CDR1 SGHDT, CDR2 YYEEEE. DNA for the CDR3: TGTGCCAGCAGGGAAGGAGCGGGGGGTTACAATGAGCAGTTCTTC. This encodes CASREGAGGYNEQFF.

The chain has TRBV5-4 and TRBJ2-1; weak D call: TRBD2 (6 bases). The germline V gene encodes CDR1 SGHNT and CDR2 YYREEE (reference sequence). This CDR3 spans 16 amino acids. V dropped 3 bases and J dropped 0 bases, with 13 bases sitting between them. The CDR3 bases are TGTGCCAGCAGCTCCGCCGGGACTCCCTCCTACAATGAGCAGTTCTTC. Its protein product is CASSSAGTPSYNEQFF.